Below, one T cell receptor (beta chain) is given with its context. Sequencing was performed with immunoSEQ multiplex PCR; in TCRdb, only in-frame clones are kept and a portion is missing. Among tens of thousands of clones listed, 81% were seen once. Sampling of each patient yielded between 1 and 8 specimens, collected pretreatment and on-treatment. V was pared by 4 bases and J by 7 bases, with 20 bases between. This CDR3 is 15 amino acids long. Germline V CDR1 and CDR2: SGHRS, YFSETQ. The sample comes from a study of PD-L1 blockade in urothelial cancer. The overall study: Each blood sample yielded a median of about 150,000 T cells.

The chain couples TRBV5-1 to TRBJ1-1; D possibly corresponds to TRBD1 (5 bases). Sequencing was performed on PBMCs, taken around atezolizumab (anti-PD-L1) treatment. This TCR derives from a man in his 70s with urothelial cancer. The CDR3 here is CASSEPGVPESEAFF. In DNA, the CDR3 is TGCGCCAGCAGCGAGCCGGGGGTGCCGGAAAGTGAAGCTTTCTTT.